These 14 T cell receptor beta chains originate from one sample sequenced in a study of post-analysis software for immune sequencing data (dated by TCRdb to between 2015 and 2016). These TCRs' antigens remain unknown. Libraries were built with PCR. The sequencing machine was an Illumina HiSeq 2500. Unique molecular identifiers were incorporated into TCR beta cDNA libraries to reduce PCR and sequencing biases. TCRdb applied fastp at Q25 and MiXCR to the public reads, then kept only in-frame beta chains. Rows merge per CDR3 protein into single entries with the most common DNA and genes. The sample has roughly 570,000 distinct CDR3 sequences on record, less than 40% of them singletons. The top ten clonotypes cover 4.5% to 7.5% of the sample. Broad study findings and their caveats: Patients showed significantly higher frequencies than controls for roughly five TRBV segments, among them TRBV5-6, TRBV5-1 and TRBV20-1.

The source material was blood. These receptor sequences come from a girl between 2 and 17 years old with multiple sclerosis.

V and J are TRBV20-1 and TRBJ2-6; no clear D gene. Germline V gives CDR1 DFQATT, CDR2 SNEGSKA (reference sequence). The V gene lost 5 bases and the J gene lost 0 bases, with 11 bases spanning the gap. The CDR3 is 15 residues long. The CDR3 DNA reads TGCAGTGCTGGAAGGGCTAACTCTGGGGCCAACGTCCTGACTTTC. It specifies CSAGRANSGANVLTF.

This clonotype was detected a few times. The chain uses TRBV18 and TRBJ2-7; 7 positions agree with TRBD1. The J segment lost 7 bases and the V segment lost 2 bases, leaving 17 bases of the junction unmatched. The length of the CDR3 is 17 residues. The germline gives CDR1 KGHSH, CDR2 LQKENI. Here the CDR3 reads CASSPLVIGDSQAEQYF. The CDR3 bases are TGTGCCAGCTCACCATTGGTTATCGGGGACAGCCAGGCTGAGCAGTACTTC.

J is TRBJ2-7 and V is TRBV2; D unclear. CDR3 size: 12 residues. In germline, CDR1 is SNHLY, CDR2 FYNNEI. The V gene lost 7 bases and the J gene lost 2 bases, with 9 bases spanning the gap. The CDR3 DNA is TGTGCCAGCAAGGGAAAGACCTACGAGCAGTACTTC. This gives the protein CASKGKTYEQYF.

V usage is TRBV7-3 and J usage is TRBJ2-1; no reliable D call. This CDR3 has 15 amino acids. Trimming left V 5 bases short and J 4 bases short, with 15 bases between. The germline CDR1 and CDR2 sequences are SGHTA and FQGTGA. CDR3 DNA: TGTGCCAGCAGCCCTAATGTACAGAGTTACAATGAGCAGTTCTTC. Protein product: CASSPNVQSYNEQFF.

Only a few counts were recorded for this clonotype. The chain combines TRBV12-3 or TRBV12-4 with TRBJ2-7; 11 nucleotides agree with TRBD2. The CDR3 sequence is 13 residues long. Trimming removed 6 bases from V and 10 bases from J; junction bases left unmatched: 8. CDR3 nucleotide sequence: TGTGCCAGCAGGCCTCTAGCGGGGGGAACCCAGTACTTC. Protein sequence: CASRPLAGGTQYF.

V is TRBV5-1 and J is TRBJ2-7, with D maybe TRBD1 (6 bases). With 3 bases removed from V and 0 bases from J, the gap between germline ends came to 10 bases. Germline CDR1 reads SGHRS; CDR2 reads YFSETQ. CDR3 length: 14 residues. The CDR3 here is CASSSDSPSYEQYF. DNA of the CDR3: TGCGCCAGCAGCTCGGACAGCCCCTCCTACGAGCAGTACTTC. Looking up the rest from reference TRBV5-1 and TRBJ2-7 gives the full variable domain: KAGVTQTPRYLIKTRGQQVTLSCSPISGHRSVSWYQQTPGQGLQFLFEYFSETQRNKGNFPGRFSGRQFSNSRSEMNVSTLELGDSALYLCASSSDSPSYEQYFGPGTRLTVT.

The table lists this clonotype with a few counts. This sequence joins TRBV6-5 and TRBJ1-2; possibly TRBD1 for D (5 bases). This CDR3 spans 14 amino acids. The V end lost 2 bases, the J end lost 4 bases, and 11 bases lay between the germline ends. Germline assignment: CDR1 MNHEY and CDR2 SVGAGI. CDR3 residues: CASSYKGRAYGYTF. In DNA form, the CDR3 reads TGTGCCAGCAGTTACAAGGGCAGGGCCTATGGCTACACCTTC.

V usage is TRBV20-1 and J usage is TRBJ1-2; D is ambiguous. The germline gives CDR1 DFQATT, CDR2 SNEGSKA (reference sequence). The CDR3 loop spans 13 amino acids. The V end lost 5 bases, the J end lost 6 bases, and 16 bases lay between the germline ends. CDR3: CSADFDPPDGYTF. The CDR3 bases are TGCAGTGCTGATTTTGACCCCCCGGATGGCTACACCTTC.

A few counts support this clonotype. The rearrangement joins TRBV5-1 to TRBJ1-2; D not certain. The V gene's germline CDR1 is SGHRS and CDR2 YFSETQ. This CDR3 spans 16 amino acids. V shed 4 bases and J shed 0 bases, with 16 bases lying between them. CDR3 amino acids: CASSPPGGPSNYGYTF. CDR3 coding DNA: TGCGCCAGCAGCCCCCCAGGAGGGCCATCTAACTATGGCTACACCTTC.

This rearrangement joins TRBV12-3 or TRBV12-4 to TRBJ2-6, with D perhaps given as TRBD1 or TRBD2 (5 bases each). Between the trimmed V and J ends, which lost 5 bases and 0 bases, there was a span of 14 bases. CDR3 length equals 17 residues. CDR3 sequence: CASSPRGRHSGANVLTF. CDR3 nucleotides: TGTGCCAGCAGTCCCCGGGGCAGACACTCTGGGGCCAACGTCCTGACTTTC.

The chain recombines TRBV9 with TRBJ2-1; no firm D call. The germline gives CDR1 SGDLS, CDR2 YYNGEE. CDR3 length: 16 residues. Deletions cut 0 bases from V and 5 bases from J, with 15 bases between. CDR3 bases: TGTGCCAGCAGCGTAGCTGGGCTTCTACCCAACAATGAGCAGTTCTTC. Its protein is CASSVAGLLPNNEQFF.

The chain recombines TRBV6-8 with TRBJ2-3; 7 bases map to TRBD2. Trimming took 7 bases from V and 6 from J; bases not matched to a gene: 19. The CDR3 has 17 residues. Looked up from germline, CDR1 is MNHGY and CDR2 is SAAAGT. DNA for the CDR3: TGTGCCAGCAAGCGGATGGCGGGGGTGCTCACAGAGGATACGCAGTATTTT. Residues: CASKRMAGVLTEDTQYF.

The V call is TRBV20-1, the J call TRBJ2-7; tentatively, D is TRBD1 (5 bases). The end of the DNA fits TRBJ2-5 better, so the J call may be wrong. Germline V gene data show CDR1 as DFQATT and CDR2 as SNEGSKA (reference sequence). CDR3 length: 13 amino acids. The CDR3 DNA sequence: TGCAGTGCTAGGCCAGGGATCCGAGAGACCCAGTACTTC. Translated, it gives CSARPGIRETQYF.

This chain links TRBV3-1 with TRBJ2-7; D not resolved. Germline assignment: CDR1 LGHDT and CDR2 YNNKEL (reference sequence). The ends were cut back, 0 bases at V and 10 bases at J, with 16 bases in the middle. The CDR3 has 14 residues. CDR3 coding DNA: TGTGCCAGCAGCCAAGATCTGCCCGGTAGGGCCCAGTACTTC. Translation gives CASSQDLPGRAQYF.